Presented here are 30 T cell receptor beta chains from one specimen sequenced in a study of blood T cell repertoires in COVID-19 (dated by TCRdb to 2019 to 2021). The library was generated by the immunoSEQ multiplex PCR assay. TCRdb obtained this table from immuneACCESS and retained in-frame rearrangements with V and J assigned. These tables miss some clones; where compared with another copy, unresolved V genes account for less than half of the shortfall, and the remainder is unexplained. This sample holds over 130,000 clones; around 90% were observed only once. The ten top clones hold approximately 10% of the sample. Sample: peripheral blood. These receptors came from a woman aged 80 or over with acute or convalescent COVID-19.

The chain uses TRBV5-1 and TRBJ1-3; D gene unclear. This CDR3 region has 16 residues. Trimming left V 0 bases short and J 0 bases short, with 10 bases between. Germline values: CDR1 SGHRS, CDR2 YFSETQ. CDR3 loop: CASSLAGELSGNTIYF. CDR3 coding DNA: TGCGCCAGCAGCTTGGCCGGGGAACTCTCTGGAAACACCATATATTTT.

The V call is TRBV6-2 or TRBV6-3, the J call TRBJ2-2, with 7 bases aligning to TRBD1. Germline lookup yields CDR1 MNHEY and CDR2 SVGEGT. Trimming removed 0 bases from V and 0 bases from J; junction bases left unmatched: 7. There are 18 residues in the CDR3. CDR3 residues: CASSYSTGLAANTGELFF. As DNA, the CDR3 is TGTGCCAGCAGTTACTCGACAGGGTTGGCCGCGAACACCGGGGAGCTGTTTTTT.

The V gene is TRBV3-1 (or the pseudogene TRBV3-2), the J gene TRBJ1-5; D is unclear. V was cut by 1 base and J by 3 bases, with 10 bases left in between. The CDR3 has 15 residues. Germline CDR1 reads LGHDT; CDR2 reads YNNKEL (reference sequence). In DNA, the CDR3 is TGTGCCAGCAGCCAAGGAGGGCCGCTCAATCAGCCCCAGCATTTT. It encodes CASSQGGPLNQPQHF.

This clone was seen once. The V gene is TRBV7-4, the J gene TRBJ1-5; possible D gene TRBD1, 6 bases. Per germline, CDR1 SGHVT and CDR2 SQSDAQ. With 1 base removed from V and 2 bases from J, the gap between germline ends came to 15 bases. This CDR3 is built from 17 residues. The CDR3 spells CASSLDAPGECNQPQHF. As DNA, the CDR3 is TGTGCCAGCAGCTTAGATGCGCCAGGGGAATGCAATCAGCCCCAGCATTTT. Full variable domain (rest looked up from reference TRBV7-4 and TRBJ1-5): GAGVSQSPRYKVAKRGRDVALRCDSISGHVTLYWYRQTLGQGSEVLTYSQSDAQRDKSGRPSGRFSAERPERSVSTLKIQRTEQGDSAVYLCASSLDAPGECNQPQHFGDGTRLSIL.

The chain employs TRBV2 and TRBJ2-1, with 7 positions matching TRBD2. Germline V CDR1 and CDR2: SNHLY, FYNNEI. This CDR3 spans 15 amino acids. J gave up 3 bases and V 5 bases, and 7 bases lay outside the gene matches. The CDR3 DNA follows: TGTGCCAGCAGTTTTACTATAGCGGGCTACAATGAGCAGTTCTTC. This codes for CASSFTIAGYNEQFF.

CDR3 sequence reads: CASSLRGQGIGELFF. CDR3 DNA sequence: TGTGCCAGCAGCTTACGGGGACAGGGAATCGGGGAGCTGTTTTTT. The V and J genes are TRBV7-6 and TRBJ2-2, with 9 bases lining up with TRBD1. This CDR3 has 15 amino acids. Germline CDR1 and CDR2: SGHVS and FNYEAQ. V lost 2 bases, J lost 7 bases, and 5 bases stayed unmatched.

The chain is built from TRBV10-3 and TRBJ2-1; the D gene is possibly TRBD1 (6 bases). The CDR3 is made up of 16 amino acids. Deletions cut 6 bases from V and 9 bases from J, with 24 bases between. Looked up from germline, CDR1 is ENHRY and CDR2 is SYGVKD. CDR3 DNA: TGTGCCATCAGGCGAACCGGGACAAGCGCTTCGGGTGAGCAGTTCTTC. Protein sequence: CAIRRTGTSASGEQFF.

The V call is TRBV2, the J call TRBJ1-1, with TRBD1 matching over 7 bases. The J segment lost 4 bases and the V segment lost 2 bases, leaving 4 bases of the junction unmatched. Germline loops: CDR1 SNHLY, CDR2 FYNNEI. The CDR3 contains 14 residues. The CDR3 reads CASSEFQGGTEAFF. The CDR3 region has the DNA TGTGCCAGCAGTGAATTTCAGGGGGGCACTGAAGCTTTCTTT.

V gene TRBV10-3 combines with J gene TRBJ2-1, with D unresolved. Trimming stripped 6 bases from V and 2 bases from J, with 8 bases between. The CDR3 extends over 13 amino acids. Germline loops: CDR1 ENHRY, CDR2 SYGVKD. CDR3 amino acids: CAIRAVPYNEQFF. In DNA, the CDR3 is TGTGCCATCAGGGCGGTGCCCTACAATGAGCAGTTCTTC.

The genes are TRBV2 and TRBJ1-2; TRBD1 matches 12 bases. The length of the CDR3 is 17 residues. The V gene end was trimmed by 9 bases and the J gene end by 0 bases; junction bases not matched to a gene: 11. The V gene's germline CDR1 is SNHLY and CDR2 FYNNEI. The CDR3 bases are TGTGCCAGATTTTCGGGACAGGGGGCCACAGCTAACTATGGCTACACCTTC. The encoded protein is CARFSGQGATANYGYTF.

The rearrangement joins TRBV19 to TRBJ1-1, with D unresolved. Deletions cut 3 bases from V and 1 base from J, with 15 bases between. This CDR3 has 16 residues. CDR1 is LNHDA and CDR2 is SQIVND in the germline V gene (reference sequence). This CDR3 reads CASSMTPGGENTEAFF. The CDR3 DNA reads TGTGCCAGTAGTATGACCCCGGGAGGAGAGAACACTGAAGCTTTCTTT.

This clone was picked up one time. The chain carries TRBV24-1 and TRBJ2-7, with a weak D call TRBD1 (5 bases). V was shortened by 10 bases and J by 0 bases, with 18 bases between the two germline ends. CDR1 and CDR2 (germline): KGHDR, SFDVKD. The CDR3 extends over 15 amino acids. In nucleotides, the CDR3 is TGTGCCACACTGACTCGACAGAAAAGCTCCTACGAGCAGTACTTC. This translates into CATLTRQKSSYEQYF.

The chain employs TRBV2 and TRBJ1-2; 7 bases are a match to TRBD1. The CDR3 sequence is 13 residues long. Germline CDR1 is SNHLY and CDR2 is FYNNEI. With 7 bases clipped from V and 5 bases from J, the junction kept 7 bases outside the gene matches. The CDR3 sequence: CASNGQANYGYTF. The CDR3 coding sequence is TGTGCCAGCAACGGACAGGCAAATTATGGCTACACCTTC.

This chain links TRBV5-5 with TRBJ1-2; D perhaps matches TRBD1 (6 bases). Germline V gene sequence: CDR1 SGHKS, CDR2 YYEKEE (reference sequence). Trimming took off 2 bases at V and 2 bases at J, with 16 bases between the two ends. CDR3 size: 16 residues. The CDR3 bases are TGTGCCAGCAGCTTTTTGATACAGGGCTTCAACTATGGCTACACCTTC. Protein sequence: CASSFLIQGFNYGYTF.

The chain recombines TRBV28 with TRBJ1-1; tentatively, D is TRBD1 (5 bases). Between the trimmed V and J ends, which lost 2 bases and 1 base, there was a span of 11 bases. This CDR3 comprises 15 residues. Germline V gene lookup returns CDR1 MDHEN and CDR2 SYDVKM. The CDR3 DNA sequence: TGTGCCAGCAGTTTACTGGGGGGAGGGAACACTGAAGCTTTCTTT. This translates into CASSLLGGGNTEAFF. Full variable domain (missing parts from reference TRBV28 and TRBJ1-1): DVKVTQSSRYLVKRTGEKVFLECVQDMDHENMFWYRQDPGLGLRLIYFSYDVKMKEKGDIPEGYSVSREKKERFSLILESASTNQTSMYLCASSLLGGGNTEAFFGQGTRLTVV.

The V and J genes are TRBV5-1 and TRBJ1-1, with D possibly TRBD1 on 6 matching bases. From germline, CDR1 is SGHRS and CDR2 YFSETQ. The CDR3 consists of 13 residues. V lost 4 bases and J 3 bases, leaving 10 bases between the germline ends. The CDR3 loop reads CASSVQGDTEAFF. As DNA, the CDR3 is TGCGCCAGCAGCGTACAGGGAGACACTGAAGCTTTCTTT.

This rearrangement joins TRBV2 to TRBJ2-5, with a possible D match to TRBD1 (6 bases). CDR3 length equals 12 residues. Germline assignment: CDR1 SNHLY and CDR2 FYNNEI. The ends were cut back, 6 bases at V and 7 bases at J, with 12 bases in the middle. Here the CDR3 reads CASRDSPGTQYF. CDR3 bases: TGTGCCAGCAGGGACAGCCCCGGGACCCAGTACTTC.

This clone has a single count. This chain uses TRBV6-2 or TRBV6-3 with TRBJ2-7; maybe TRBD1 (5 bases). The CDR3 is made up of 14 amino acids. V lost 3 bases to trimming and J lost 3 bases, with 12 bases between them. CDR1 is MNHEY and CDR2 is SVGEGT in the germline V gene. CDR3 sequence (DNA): TGTGCCAGCAGTTATGGCCAGGGAAGCTACGAGCAGTACTTC. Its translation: CASSYGQGSYEQYF.

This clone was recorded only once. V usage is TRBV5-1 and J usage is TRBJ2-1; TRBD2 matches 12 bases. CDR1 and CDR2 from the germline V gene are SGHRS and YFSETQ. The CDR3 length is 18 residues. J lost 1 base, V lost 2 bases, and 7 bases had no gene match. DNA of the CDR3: TGCGCCAGCAGCTTTACTAGCGGGGGGACATCATCCTACAATGAGCAGTTCTTC. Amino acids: CASSFTSGGTSSYNEQFF.

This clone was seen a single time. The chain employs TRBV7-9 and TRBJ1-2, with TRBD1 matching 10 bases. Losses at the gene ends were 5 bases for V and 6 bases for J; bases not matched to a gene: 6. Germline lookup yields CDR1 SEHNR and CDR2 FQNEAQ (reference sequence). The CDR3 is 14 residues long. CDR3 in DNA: TGTGCCAGCAGCACGGGACAGGGGACGCATGGCTACACCTTC. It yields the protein CASSTGQGTHGYTF.

DNA for the CDR3: TGTGCCAGCAGCTTGGGGGGAGGCGGCTATGGCTACACCTTC. As protein: CASSLGGGGYGYTF. This sequence joins TRBV7-2 and TRBJ1-2; tentatively, D is TRBD1 (5 bases). Germline V gives CDR1 SGHTA, CDR2 FQGNSA. V shed 3 bases and J shed 4 bases, with 12 bases lying between them. The CDR3 has 14 residues.

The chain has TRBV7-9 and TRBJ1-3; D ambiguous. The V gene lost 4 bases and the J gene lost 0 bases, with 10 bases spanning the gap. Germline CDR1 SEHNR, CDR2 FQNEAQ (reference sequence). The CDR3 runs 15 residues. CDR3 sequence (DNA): TGTGCCAGCAGCTCGGGTATACCCTCTGGAAACACCATATATTTT. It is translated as CASSSGIPSGNTIYF.

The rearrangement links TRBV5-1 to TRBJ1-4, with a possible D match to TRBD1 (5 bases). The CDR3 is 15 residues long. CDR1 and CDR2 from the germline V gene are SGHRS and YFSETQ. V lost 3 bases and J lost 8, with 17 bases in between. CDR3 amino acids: CASSSAGDLGEKLFF. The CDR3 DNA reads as TGCGCCAGCAGCTCCGCGGGGGACCTGGGGGAAAAACTGTTTTTT.

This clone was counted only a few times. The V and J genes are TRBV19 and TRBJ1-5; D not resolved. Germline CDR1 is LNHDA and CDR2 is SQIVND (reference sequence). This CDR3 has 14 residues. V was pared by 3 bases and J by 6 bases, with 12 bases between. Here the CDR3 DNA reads TGTGCCAGTAGTATGAGAGCGGGAGGTCAGCCCCAGCATTTT. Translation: CASSMRAGGQPQHF.

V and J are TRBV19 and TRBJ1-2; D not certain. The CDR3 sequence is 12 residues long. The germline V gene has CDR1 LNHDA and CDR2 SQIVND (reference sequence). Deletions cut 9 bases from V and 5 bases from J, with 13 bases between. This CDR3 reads CASHRGFYGYTF. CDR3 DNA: TGTGCCAGCCATCGAGGTTTTTATGGCTACACCTTC.

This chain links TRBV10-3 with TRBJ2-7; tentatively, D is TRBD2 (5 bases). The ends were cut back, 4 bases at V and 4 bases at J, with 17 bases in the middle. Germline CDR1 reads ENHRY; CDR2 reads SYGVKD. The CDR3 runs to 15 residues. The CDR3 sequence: CAISGHSSTGYEQYF. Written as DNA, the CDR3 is TGTGCCATCAGTGGACACTCCTCGACGGGGTACGAGCAGTACTTC.

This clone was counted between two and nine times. CDR3 loop: CAVGTGVFWFNSPLHF. The CDR3 bases are TGTGCAGTCGGGACAGGGGTCTTCTGGTTTAATTCACCCCTCCACTTT. The V gene is TRBV25-1, the J gene TRBJ1-6, with 10 bases identical to TRBD1. The CDR3 totals 16 residues. CDR1 is MGHDK, CDR2 SYGVNS, per germline. The full variable domain, in which reference TRBV25-1 and TRBJ1-6 provide the parts outside the CDR3, is EADIYQTPRYLVIGTGKKITLECSQTMGHDKMYWYQQDPGMELHLIHYSYGVNSTEKGDLSSESTVSRIRTEHFPLTLESARPSHTSQYLCAVGTGVFWFNSPLHFGNGTRLTVT.

CDR3 region: CAISAYGYGGTDTQYF. The CDR3 region has the DNA TGTGCCATCAGTGCATACGGGTACGGCGGCACAGATACGCAGTATTTT. This sequence joins TRBV10-3 and TRBJ2-3; D is unresolved. Germline V gene lookup returns CDR1 ENHRY and CDR2 SYGVKD. Trimming took off 4 bases at V and 1 base at J, with 15 bases between the two ends. The CDR3 runs to 16 residues.

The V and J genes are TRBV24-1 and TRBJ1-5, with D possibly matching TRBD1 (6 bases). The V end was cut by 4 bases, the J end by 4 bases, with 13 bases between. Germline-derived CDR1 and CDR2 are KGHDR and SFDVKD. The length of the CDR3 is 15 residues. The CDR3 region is CATSDEQGPNQPQHF. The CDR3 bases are TGTGCCACCAGTGACGAACAGGGACCGAATCAGCCCCAGCATTTT.

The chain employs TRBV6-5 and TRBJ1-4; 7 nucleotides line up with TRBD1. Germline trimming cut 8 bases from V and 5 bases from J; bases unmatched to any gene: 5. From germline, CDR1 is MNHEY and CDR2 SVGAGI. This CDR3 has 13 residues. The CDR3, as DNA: TGTGCCAGCCAGGGACAGTTAAATGAAAAACTGTTTTTT. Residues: CASQGQLNEKLFF.